This T cell receptor beta chain emerged from a study of control samples from healthy donors and cancer patients. CDR1 and CDR2 (germline): MDHEN, SYDVKM. The CDR3 consists of 15 residues. The trim removed 5 bases at V and 2 bases at J, leaving 6 bases unmatched. The data were produced by immunoSEQ multiplex PCR, yet TCRdb's version contains in-frame clones alone and is incomplete. The repertoire consists of 100,000 to 150,000 clones, with 90% to 95% occurring once and the leading ten covering 7.8%. This chain connects TRBV28 to TRBJ1-2; TRBD1 agrees at 9 bases. The sample was blood. The clonotype was recovered from a woman in her late teens or twenties in good health. CDR3 DNA sequence: TGTGCCAGCAGTCTAGAGACAGGGGGAAACTATGGCTACACCTTC. As protein: CASSLETGGNYGYTF.